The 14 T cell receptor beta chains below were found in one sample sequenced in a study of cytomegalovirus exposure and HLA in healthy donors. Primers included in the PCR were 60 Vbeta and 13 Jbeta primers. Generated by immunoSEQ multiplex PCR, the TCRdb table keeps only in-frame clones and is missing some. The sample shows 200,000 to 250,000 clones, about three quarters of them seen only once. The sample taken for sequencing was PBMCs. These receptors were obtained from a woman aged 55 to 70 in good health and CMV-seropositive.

The CDR3 DNA is TGTGCCAGCAGTTACCTGAGACAGGGATCCTACGAGCAGTACTTC. Amino acids: CASSYLRQGSYEQYF. The chain has TRBV6-5 and TRBJ2-7; 7 bases fit TRBD1. The V gene end was trimmed by 2 bases and the J gene end by 1 base; junction bases not matched to a gene: 5. This CDR3 has 15 amino acids. The germline V gene has CDR1 MNHEY and CDR2 SVGAGI.

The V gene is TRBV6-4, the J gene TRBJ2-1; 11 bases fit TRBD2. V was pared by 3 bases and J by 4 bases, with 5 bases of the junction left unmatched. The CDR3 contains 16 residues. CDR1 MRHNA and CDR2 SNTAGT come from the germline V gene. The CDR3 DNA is TGTGCCAGCAGTGAGTCCACTAGCGGGAGTTACAATGAGCAGTTCTTC. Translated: CASSESTSGSYNEQFF.

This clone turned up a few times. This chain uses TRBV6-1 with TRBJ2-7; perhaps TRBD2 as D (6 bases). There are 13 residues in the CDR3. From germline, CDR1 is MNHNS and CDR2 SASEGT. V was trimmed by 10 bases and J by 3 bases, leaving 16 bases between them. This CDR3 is CATVPGLNYEQYF. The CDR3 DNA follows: TGTGCCACTGTGCCGGGACTGAACTACGAGCAGTACTTC.

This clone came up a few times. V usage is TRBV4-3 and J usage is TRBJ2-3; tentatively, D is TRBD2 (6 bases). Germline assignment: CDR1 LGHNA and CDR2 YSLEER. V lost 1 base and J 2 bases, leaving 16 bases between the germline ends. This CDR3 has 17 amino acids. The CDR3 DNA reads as TGCGCCAGCAGCCAAGGGGTACCGGGACTCGACACAGATACGCAGTATTTT. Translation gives CASSQGVPGLDTDTQYF.

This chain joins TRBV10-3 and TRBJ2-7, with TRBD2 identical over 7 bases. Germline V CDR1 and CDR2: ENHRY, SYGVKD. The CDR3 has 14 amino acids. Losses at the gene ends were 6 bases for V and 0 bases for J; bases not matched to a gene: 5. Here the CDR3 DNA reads TGTGCCATCAGGCTAAGCGGGGCCTCCTACGAGCAGTACTTC. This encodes CAIRLSGASYEQYF.

For the CDR3, the DNA is TGTGCCAGCAGCGGGGGGAGTTACGAGCAGTACTTC. Protein sequence: CASSGGSYEQYF. The gene calls are TRBV6-5 and TRBJ2-7; TRBD2 matches at 7 bases. Looked up from germline, CDR1 is MNHEY and CDR2 is SVGAGI. This CDR3 has 12 residues. The J segment lost 4 bases and the V segment lost 6 bases, leaving 3 bases of the junction unmatched.

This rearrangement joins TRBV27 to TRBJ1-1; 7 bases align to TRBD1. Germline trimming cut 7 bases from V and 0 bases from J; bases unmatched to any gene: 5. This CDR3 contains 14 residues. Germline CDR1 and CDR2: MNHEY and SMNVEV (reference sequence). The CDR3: CASKPGQMNTEAFF. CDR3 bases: TGTGCCAGCAAACCGGGACAGATGAACACTGAAGCTTTCTTT.

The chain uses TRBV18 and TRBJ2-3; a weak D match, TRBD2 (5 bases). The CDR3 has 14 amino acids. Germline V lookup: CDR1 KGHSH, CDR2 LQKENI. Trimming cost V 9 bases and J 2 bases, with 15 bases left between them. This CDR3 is CASGEGLYTDTQYF. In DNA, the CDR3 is TGTGCCAGTGGAGAGGGCTTATACACAGATACGCAGTATTTT.

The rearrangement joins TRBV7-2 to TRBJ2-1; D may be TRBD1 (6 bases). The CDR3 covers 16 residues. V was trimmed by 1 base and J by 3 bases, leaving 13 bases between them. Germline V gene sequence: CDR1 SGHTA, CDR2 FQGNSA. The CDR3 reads CASSLDWGQVYNEQFF. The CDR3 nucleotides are TGTGCCAGCAGCTTAGATTGGGGGCAGGTCTACAATGAGCAGTTCTTC. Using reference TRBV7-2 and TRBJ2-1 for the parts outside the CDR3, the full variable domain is GAGVSQSPSNKVTEKGKDVELRCDPISGHTALYWYRQSLGQGLEFLIYFQGNSAPDKSGLPSDRFSAERTGGSVSTLTIQRTQQEDSAVYLCASSLDWGQVYNEQFFGPGTRLTVL.

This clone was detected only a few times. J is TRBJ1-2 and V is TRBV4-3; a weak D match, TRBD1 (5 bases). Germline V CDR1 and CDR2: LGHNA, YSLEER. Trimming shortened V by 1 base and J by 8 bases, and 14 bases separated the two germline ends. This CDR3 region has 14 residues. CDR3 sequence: CASSQGPDKMGYTF. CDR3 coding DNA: TGCGCCAGCAGCCAAGGGCCGGACAAGATGGGCTACACCTTC.

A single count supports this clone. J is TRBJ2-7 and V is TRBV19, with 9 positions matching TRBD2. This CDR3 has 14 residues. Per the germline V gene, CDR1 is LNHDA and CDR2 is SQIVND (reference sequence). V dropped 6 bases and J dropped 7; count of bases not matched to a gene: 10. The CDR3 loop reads CASRDAAGGSEQYF. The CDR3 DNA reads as TGTGCCAGTAGGGACGCAGCGGGAGGTAGTGAGCAGTACTTC. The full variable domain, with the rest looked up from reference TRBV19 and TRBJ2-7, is DGGITQSPKYLFRKEGQNVTLSCEQNLNHDAMYWYRQDPGQGLRLIYYSQIVNDFQKGDIAEGYSVSREKKESFPLTVTSAQKNPTAFYLCASRDAAGGSEQYFGPGTRLTVT.

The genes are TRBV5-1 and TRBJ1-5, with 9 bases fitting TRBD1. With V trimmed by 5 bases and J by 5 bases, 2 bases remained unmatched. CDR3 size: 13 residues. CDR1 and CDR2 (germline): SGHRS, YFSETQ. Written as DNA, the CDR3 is TGCGCCAGCAGTAGACAGGGGGATCAGCCCCAGCATTTT. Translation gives CASSRQGDQPQHF.

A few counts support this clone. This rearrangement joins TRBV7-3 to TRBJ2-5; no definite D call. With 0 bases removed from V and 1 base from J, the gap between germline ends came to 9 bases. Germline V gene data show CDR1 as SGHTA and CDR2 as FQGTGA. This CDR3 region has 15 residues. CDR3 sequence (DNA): TGTGCCAGCAGCTTAACGTCCTCCTCCCAAGAGACCCAGTACTTC. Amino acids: CASSLTSSSQETQYF.

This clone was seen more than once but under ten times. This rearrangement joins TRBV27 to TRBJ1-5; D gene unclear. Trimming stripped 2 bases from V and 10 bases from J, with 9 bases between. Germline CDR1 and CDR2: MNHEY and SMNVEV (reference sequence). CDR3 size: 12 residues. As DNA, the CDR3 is TGTGCCAGCAGTTTAATGGGAGGCCCCCAGCATTTT. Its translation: CASSLMGGPQHF.